This T cell receptor beta chain came from a study of T cells expressing NK-cell markers. Study information: Most of the eight sequenced donors were HCMV-seropositive; one was seronegative. Study-level findings and limits: A handful of donors showed these clonotypes also leading the CD3+CD56-NKG2C+ fraction. In a handful of donors, dominant CD3+CD56+NKG2C+ clones formed about 1.0-7.0% of CD8+ cells.

Comments on this clonotype: Its antigen is not known.

Making the TCR beta cDNA relied on 5'RACE template switching with UMIs. TCRdb reanalyzed the 5' RACE reads and collapses them to one entry per CDR3 protein, without DNA. The table lists 150,000 to 170,000 distinct CDR3 sequences. The CDR3 loop spans 14 amino acids. The germline gives CDR1 SGHAT, CDR2 FQNNGV. The receptor was isolated from a woman in her 50s in good health. The specimen was blood T cells: a sorted CD56 or NKG2C T cell subset, CD4+ or CD8+ T cells, or bulk PBMC T cells (not recorded which). The chain employs TRBV11-2 and TRBJ1-1; TCRdb proposes TRBD1, but this gene call is untestable without DNA. CDR3 region: CASSVQGPNTEAFF.